These 22 T cell receptor beta chains were all obtained from the same sample, sequenced in a study of T-cell reconstitution after alpha-beta-depleted transplantation in children. Molecular barcoding with unique molecular identifiers was used for the TCRbeta library. TCRdb re-called the PCR reads with MiXCR, one entry per CDR3 protein. The sample has approximately 91,000 distinct CDR3 sequences, 7% to 9% seen once. This specimen consisted of PBMCs from the stem cell graft donor, obtained from the stem cell graft. These receptor sequences come from a human donor who donated a stem cell graft to a child with congenital amegakaryocytic thrombocytopenia.

This clonotype was picked up many times. The rearrangement links TRBV28 to TRBJ1-3; TRBD1 is a possible D gene (5 bases). Trimming removed 7 bases from V and 0 bases from J, with 13 bases in between. From germline, CDR1 is MDHEN and CDR2 SYDVKM. The CDR3 is 15 residues long. The CDR3 DNA follows: TGTGCCAGCAACCTGGGGGGGGTCTCTGGAAACACCATATATTTT. Translation gives CASNLGGVSGNTIYF.

This clonotype showed up many times. The chain recombines TRBV28 with TRBJ2-1, with 12 bases matching TRBD2. The trim removed 2 bases at V and 4 bases at J, leaving 3 bases unmatched. The germline V gene has CDR1 MDHEN and CDR2 SYDVKM. The length of the CDR3 is 16 residues. CDR3 loop: CASSLLAGGKYNEQFF. For the CDR3, the DNA is TGTGCCAGCAGTTTACTAGCGGGAGGGAAATACAATGAGCAGTTCTTC.

This clonotype was observed many times. The chain combines TRBV3-1 with TRBJ1-5; maybe TRBD1 (6 bases). V was cut by 4 bases and J by 2 bases, with 18 bases left in between. The germline gives CDR1 LGHDT, CDR2 YNNKEL (reference sequence). The CDR3 contains 17 residues. CDR3 DNA: TGTGCCAGCAGCCCCGGGGGTGGGGGGCTCGGCAATCAGCCCCAGCATTTT. Amino acid sequence: CASSPGGGGLGNQPQHF.

This clonotype was counted many times. J is TRBJ1-2 and V is TRBV6-1, with a tentative D call TRBD1 (6 bases). The CDR3 length is 15 residues. Trimming left V 3 bases short and J 2 bases short, with 13 bases between. Germline V gene sequence: CDR1 MNHNS, CDR2 SASEGT. The CDR3 is CASSDRRGRNYGYTF. CDR3 nucleotide sequence: TGTGCCAGCAGTGACCGGAGGGGGAGAAACTATGGCTACACCTTC.

On this clonotype: Relative to the germline gene, one junction end is altered; a read error may explain this. V and J are TRBV11-1 and TRBJ1-3; tentative D call: TRBD1 (6 bases). Germline V gene lookup returns CDR1 SGHAT and CDR2 FQDESV (reference sequence). The CDR3 covers 19 residues. In DNA form, the CDR3 reads TGTGCCCGCAGCCGAAACAGGGACCGACTCTCGAGCTCTGGAAACACCATATATTTT. Its translation: CARSRNRDRLSSSGNTIYF.

Ten or more counts support this clonotype. This rearrangement joins TRBV3-1 to TRBJ1-3; D not certain. With 5 bases removed from V and 5 bases from J, the gap between germline ends came to 10 bases. The CDR3 runs to 13 residues. The germline CDR1 and CDR2 sequences are LGHDT and YNNKEL (reference sequence). This CDR3 reads CASSFQERNTIYF. The CDR3 DNA reads as TGTGCCAGCAGCTTCCAGGAGAGAAACACCATATATTTT.

This clonotype was counted ten times or more. This chain connects TRBV7-2 to TRBJ1-1, with a weak D call TRBD1 (5 bases). The V and J ends lost 3 bases and 4 bases respectively, with 15 bases between them. The CDR3 has 15 residues. Germline V gives CDR1 SGHTA, CDR2 FQGNSA. DNA of the CDR3: TGTGCCAGCAGCTTTGCCGGGACCGAGGTCACTGAAGCTTTCTTT. It codes for CASSFAGTEVTEAFF.

This clonotype has ten or more counts. This chain joins TRBV18 and TRBJ1-1; 10 positions agree with TRBD1. The CDR3 contains 14 residues. V lost 3 bases, J lost 6 bases, and 4 bases stayed unmatched. Per the germline V gene, CDR1 is KGHSH and CDR2 is LQKENI. CDR3 sequence (DNA): TGTGCCAGCTCACCCGGACAGGGGGACGCTGAAGCTTTCTTT. Its protein is CASSPGQGDAEAFF.

This clonotype was observed many times. V usage is TRBV4-1 and J usage is TRBJ2-2, with no clear D. The CDR3 is 15 amino acids. Germline-derived CDR1 and CDR2 are MGHRA and YSYEKL. V shed 3 bases and J shed 3 bases, with 11 bases lying between them. CDR3 in DNA: TGCGCCAGCAGCCATGCGAAGGGCGACACCGGGGAGCTGTTTTTT. Its translation: CASSHAKGDTGELFF.

This clonotype occurred many times. This rearrangement joins TRBV20-1 to TRBJ1-6; D is possibly TRBD1 (6 bases). The CDR3 is 13 amino acids. V was clipped by 6 bases and J by 7 bases, with 13 bases between them. Per the germline V gene, CDR1 is DFQATT and CDR2 is SNEGSKA (reference sequence). CDR3 residues: CSARDKWNSPLHF. The CDR3 DNA follows: TGCAGTGCGCGGGACAAGTGGAATTCACCCCTCCACTTT.

The table lists this clonotype with many counts. V gene TRBV28 combines with J gene TRBJ1-2, with D maybe TRBD1 (6 bases). The CDR3 totals 14 residues. V lost 5 bases, J lost 7 bases, and 17 bases lay in between. Germline CDR1 reads MDHEN; CDR2 reads SYDVKM. The CDR3, as DNA: TGTGCCAGCAGTCCCCGGGGGGGCTTTAGTGGCTACACCTTC. Translation: CASSPRGGFSGYTF.

This clonotype showed up many times. J is TRBJ2-7 and V is TRBV27; 7 bases align to TRBD1. The CDR3 length is 13 residues. V lost 6 bases to trimming and J lost 3 bases; unmatched junction nucleotides: 5. Germline V gene data show CDR1 as MNHEY and CDR2 as SMNVEV (reference sequence). The CDR3 protein is CASRGGVGYEQYF. CDR3 bases: TGTGCCAGCAGAGGGGGCGTGGGCTACGAGCAGTACTTC.

This clonotype was counted many times. V usage is TRBV4-3 and J usage is TRBJ1-2; 8 bases align to TRBD1. In germline, CDR1 is LGHNA, CDR2 YSLEER. The ends lost 0 bases at V and 2 bases at J; junction bases unmatched: 5. The CDR3 consists of 16 residues. The CDR3 DNA reads TGCGCCAGCAGCCAAGATAATGCAGGGGGCAACTATGGCTACACCTTC. It encodes CASSQDNAGGNYGYTF.

This clonotype was observed at least ten times. At one of its ends the junction is not consistent with the germline gene, which may arise from a read error. The chain combines TRBV5-1 with TRBJ2-3; no clear D gene. This CDR3 is 14 amino acids long. The germline CDR1 and CDR2 sequences are SGHRS and YFSETQ. The CDR3 loop is CASSSPDPTDPQYF. CDR3 nucleotides: TGCGCCAGCAGCTCGCCGGATCCCACAGATCCGCAGTATTTT.

This clonotype was seen many times. The chain recombines TRBV20-1 with TRBJ2-5, with D uncertain. CDR3 length: 11 residues. V lost 4 bases to trimming and J lost 4 bases, with 7 bases between them. The V gene's germline CDR1 is DFQATT and CDR2 SNEGSKA (reference sequence). The CDR3 DNA sequence: TGCAGTGCTACCATACGAGAGACCCAGTACTTC. This codes for CSATIRETQYF.

This clonotype was detected many times. The V gene is TRBV5-1, the J gene TRBJ1-1; D call uncertain. CDR1 and CDR2 (germline): SGHRS, YFSETQ. V was cut by 3 bases and J by 0 bases, with 15 bases left in between. This CDR3 region has 16 residues. CDR3: CASSSSLRHMNTEAFF. For the CDR3, the DNA is TGCGCCAGCAGCTCCTCCCTGAGACATATGAACACTGAAGCTTTCTTT.

There are many counts of this clonotype. The rearrangement links TRBV3-1 to TRBJ2-6, with 11 bases fitting TRBD2. V dropped 4 bases and J dropped 0; count of bases not matched to a gene: 5. Germline lookup yields CDR1 LGHDT and CDR2 YNNKEL (reference sequence). This CDR3 comprises 18 residues. This CDR3 is CASSRRLAGSSGANVLTF. The CDR3 DNA is TGTGCCAGCAGCCGTAGACTAGCGGGAAGCTCTGGGGCCAACGTCCTGACTTTC.

This clonotype was picked up many times. The chain uses TRBV24-1 and TRBJ2-1; no clear D gene. CDR1 is KGHDR and CDR2 is SFDVKD in the germline V gene. V gave up 1 base and J gave up 8 bases, with 2 bases separating them. The CDR3 loop spans 11 amino acids. The CDR3 sequence is CATSDFDEQFF. The CDR3 DNA reads TGTGCCACCAGTGATTTTGATGAGCAGTTCTTC.

This clonotype was observed a handful of times. This chain joins TRBV30 and TRBJ2-3; D not resolved. The V end was cut by 3 bases, the J end by 0 bases, with 13 bases between. CDR3 length: 15 amino acids. Germline V lookup: CDR1 GTSNPN, CDR2 SVGIG (reference sequence). This chain's CDR3 is CAWRKLTISTDTQYF. The CDR3 nucleotides are TGTGCCTGGAGGAAACTAACGATTAGCACAGATACGCAGTATTTT.

This clonotype appeared many times. This sequence joins TRBV7-9 and TRBJ2-7; D may be TRBD1 (5 bases). The V end was cut by 5 bases, the J end by 0 bases, with 8 bases between. The germline CDR1 and CDR2 sequences are SEHNR and FQNEAQ (reference sequence). This CDR3 spans 13 amino acids. The CDR3 sequence is CASSQGISYEQYF. The DNA of the CDR3 is TGTGCCAGCAGCCAGGGTATCTCCTACGAGCAGTACTTC.

This clonotype came up many times. The chain couples TRBV28 to TRBJ1-1; no definite D call. Germline loops: CDR1 MDHEN, CDR2 SYDVKM. CDR3 length: 11 amino acids. The germline V and J ends were trimmed by 7 bases and 4 bases, with 7 bases remaining between them. The CDR3 DNA is TGTGCCAGCATGCTCGGCACTGAAGCTTTCTTT. Encoded protein: CASMLGTEAFF. The full variable domain, completed using reference TRBV28 and TRBJ1-1, is DVKVTQSSRYLVKRTGEKVFLECVQDMDHENMFWYRQDPGLGLRLIYFSYDVKMKEKGDIPEGYSVSREKKERFSLILESASTNQTSMYLCASMLGTEAFFGQGTRLTVV.

This clonotype was observed at least ten times. The chain carries TRBV7-2 and TRBJ2-1, with D maybe TRBD2 (5 bases). Trimming took 4 bases from V and 1 from J, leaving 11 bases between them. The CDR3 extends over 15 amino acids. CDR1 is SGHTA and CDR2 is FQGNSA in the germline V gene. The CDR3 loop reads CASSSTRGSYNEQFF. The DNA of the CDR3 is TGTGCCAGCAGCTCAACTAGAGGGTCCTACAATGAGCAGTTCTTC.